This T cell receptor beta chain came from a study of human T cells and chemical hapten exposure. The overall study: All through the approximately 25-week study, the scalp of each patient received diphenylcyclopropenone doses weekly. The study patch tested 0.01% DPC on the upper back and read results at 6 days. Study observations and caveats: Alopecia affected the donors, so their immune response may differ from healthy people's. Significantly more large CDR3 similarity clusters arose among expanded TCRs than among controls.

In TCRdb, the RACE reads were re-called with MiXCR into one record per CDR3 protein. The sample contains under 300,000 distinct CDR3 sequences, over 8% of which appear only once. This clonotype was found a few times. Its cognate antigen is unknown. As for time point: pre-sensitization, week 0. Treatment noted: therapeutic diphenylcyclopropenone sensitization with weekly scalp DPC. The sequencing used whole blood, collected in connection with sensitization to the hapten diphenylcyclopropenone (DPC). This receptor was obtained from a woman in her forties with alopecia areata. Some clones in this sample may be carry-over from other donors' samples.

CDR3 DNA: TGCAGTGCTAGAGATCAAGCTACCGAGGTATACTACGAGCAGTACTTC. Its protein product is CSARDQATEVYYEQYF. J is TRBJ2-7 and V is TRBV20-1; the D is unclear. The V and J ends lost 0 bases and 3 bases respectively, with 18 bases between them. The CDR3 extends over 16 amino acids. Germline V gene lookup returns CDR1 DFQATT and CDR2 SNEGSKA (reference sequence).